These T cell receptor beta chains were read from a single sample in a study of blood T cell repertoires in COVID-19. Clones were read by immunoSEQ multiplex PCR, and TCRdb kept only the in-frame ones, dropping some. The sample lists tens of thousands of clones, around four fifths seen once, with 2.5% in the top ten. Sequencing used peripheral blood. These receptors were taken from a man older than 75 with active or convalescent COVID-19. CDR3s include the opening cysteine and the closing phenylalanine or tryptophan. The D gene is left open where the match is weak. Part of the rows lack a size; the others show once, few, many or a class for expanded clones.

v_call	j_call	d_call	clone_size	cdr3_nt	cdr3_aa
TRBV7-9	TRBJ2-7	TRBD1	NA	TGTGCCAGCAGCTCCAGACCGGGACAGGGGATGGCCGAGCAGTACTTC	CASSSRPGQGMAEQYF
TRBV29-1	TRBJ1-3	NA	few	TGCAGCGTTTCATGGAGCTCTGGAAACACCATATATTTT	CSVSWSSGNTIYF
TRBV28	TRBJ1-4	TRBD1	NA	TGTGCCAGCAGTTTCCGACAGGGTCCTAATGAAAAACTGTTTTTT	CASSFRQGPNEKLFF
TRBV30	TRBJ1-4	NA	NA	TGTGCCTGTCAACGGGGTAATGAAAAACTGTTTTTT	CACQRGNEKLFF
TRBV30	TRBJ2-7	NA	NA	TGTGCCTGGAGTGTCGAGGGCTACGAGCAGTACTTC	CAWSVEGYEQYF
TRBV6-2/TRBV6-3	TRBJ2-7	NA	NA	TGTGCCAGCAGTTACTTTAGCTACGAGCAGTACTTC	CASSYFSYEQYF
TRBV7-9	TRBJ2-7	TRBD2	NA	TGTGCCAGCAGCTTAGTGGCCGGGAGGGCCGCAGAGCAGTACTTC	CASSLVAGRAAEQYF
TRBV5-1	TRBJ2-7	NA	NA	TGCGCCAGCAGCCGTGCGCGGGGCCAGATCCACGAGCAGTACTTC	CASSRARGQIHEQYF
TRBV4-1	TRBJ1-2	TRBD1	NA	TGCGCCAGCAGCCAAGATCAAGTGACAGGGCATGGCTACACCTTC	CASSQDQVTGHGYTF
TRBV5-4	TRBJ2-2	TRBD2	NA	TGTGCCAGCAGCTCTAGCGGGAGTTACACCGGGGAGCTGTTTTTT	CASSSSGSYTGELFF
TRBV11-2	TRBJ2-7	NA	NA	TGTGCCAGCAGCTATCGTCGGAGGGACGAGCAGTACTTC	CASSYRRRDEQYF